This T cell receptor beta chain comes out of a study of shared clonotypes between healthy human individuals. Notes on the study in general: What limited the represented genetic and exposure-history diversity was the small number of donors.

CDR3 length: 15 residues. Looked up from germline, CDR1 is LNHDA and CDR2 is SQIVND (reference sequence). V dropped 5 bases and J dropped 2 bases, with 16 bases sitting between them. About this clone itself: What it binds is unknown.

Assay execution proceeded at the deep level. Measured with immunoSEQ multiplex PCR; TCRdb has only the in-frame clones, and not every one. Found here are about 2 million clones, about 94% of them singletons; the top ten hold 1% to 1.5%. CD45RO negativity and positive selection for CCR7 defined naive CD8 cells, a population that excluded terminally differentiated effector memory CD45RA+ cells. This sequence was found in a man younger than 30 in good health. V is TRBV19 and J is TRBJ2-7; a possible D gene is TRBD1 (6 bases). The material sequenced was naive CD8+ T cells sorted from blood. CDR3 amino acids: CASSLGTSVAYEQYF. In DNA form, the CDR3 reads TGTGCCAGTAGTCTCGGGACAAGCGTAGCCTACGAGCAGTACTTC.